The 13 T cell receptor beta chains below all came from one sample that was sequenced in a study of type 1 regulatory T cells. Via MiXCR, TCRdb re-called the reads, giving one row per CDR3 protein. Of about 39,000 distinct CDR3 sequences in the sample, 12% are singletons; the top ten hold around 8%. Their antigen targets remain unknown. Sequenced: cultured non-Tr1 T cells, either the whole culture or a sorted T cell fraction (not recorded which). The receptors derive from a human donor in good health.

This clonotype turned up a few times. This chain links TRBV6-5 with TRBJ1-1; D is unresolved. V was trimmed by 7 bases and J by 0 bases, leaving 9 bases between them. Germline-derived CDR1 and CDR2 are MNHEY and SVGAGI. The CDR3 covers 13 residues. The CDR3 protein is CASKRSMNTEAFF. The CDR3 nucleotides are TGTGCCAGCAAAAGGAGCATGAACACTGAAGCTTTCTTT.

This clonotype was counted many times. The rearrangement uses TRBV9 and TRBJ2-4; unclear D gene. The CDR3 has 14 amino acids. V was trimmed by 4 bases and J by 8 bases, leaving 16 bases between them. Germline V CDR1 and CDR2: SGDLS, YYNGEE. CDR3 in amino acids: CASSPRMAHDIQYF. CDR3 nucleotide sequence: TGTGCCAGCAGCCCCAGGATGGCCCATGACATTCAGTACTTC.

This clonotype was observed at least ten times. The chain employs TRBV6-1 and TRBJ1-1; no clear D gene. This CDR3 spans 12 amino acids. Looked up from germline, CDR1 is MNHNS and CDR2 is SASEGT. V lost 1 base, J lost 11 bases, and 11 bases lay in between. This CDR3 is CASSEERRLAFF. In DNA form, the CDR3 reads TGTGCCAGCAGTGAAGAGCGACGGCTGGCTTTCTTT.

This clonotype was picked up a small number of times. The rearrangement joins TRBV7-9 to TRBJ1-2, with a possible D match to TRBD1 (5 bases). Germline V gives CDR1 SEHNR, CDR2 FQNEAQ (reference sequence). CDR3 size: 14 residues. Between the trimmed V and J ends, which lost 4 bases and 7 bases, there was a span of 16 bases. CDR3 DNA: TGTGCCAGCAGCTCAGACATGGGGGGAGGTGGCTACACCTTC. Protein sequence: CASSSDMGGGGYTF.

The table lists this clonotype with a few counts. The chain employs TRBV18 and TRBJ2-7, with D maybe TRBD1 (5 bases). The germline V gene encodes CDR1 KGHSH and CDR2 LQKENI. The CDR3 consists of 14 residues. V was shortened by 1 base and J by 6 bases, with 13 bases between the two germline ends. The CDR3 nucleotides are TGTGCCAGCTCACCACGGCAGGGTAGTGCCGAGCAGTACTTC. This gives the protein CASSPRQGSAEQYF.

This clonotype has just a few counts. The V call is TRBV20-1, the J call TRBJ1-2; D is undetermined. V gave up 0 bases and J gave up 4 bases, with 6 bases separating them. The CDR3 has 12 amino acids. CDR1 is DFQATT and CDR2 is SNEGSKA in the germline V gene (reference sequence). DNA of the CDR3: TGCAGTGCTAGAGATCTGGGCTATGGCTACACCTTC. Protein product: CSARDLGYGYTF.

This clonotype was recorded many times. This rearrangement joins TRBV10-3 to TRBJ2-5; D ambiguous. The germline V gene has CDR1 ENHRY and CDR2 SYGVKD. This CDR3 region has 14 residues. Trimming shortened V by 4 bases and J by 2 bases, and 11 bases separated the two germline ends. The CDR3: CAISGDVGQETQYF. The CDR3 coding sequence is TGTGCCATCAGTGGGGATGTCGGTCAAGAGACCCAGTACTTC.

The chain uses TRBV5-4 and TRBJ2-7, with 7 bases that match TRBD2. CDR3 length: 15 residues. The ends lost 0 bases at V and 7 bases at J; junction bases unmatched: 10. Germline V gives CDR1 SGHNT, CDR2 YYREEE (reference sequence). The CDR3 loop reads CASSLGAGERGEQYF. The CDR3 DNA is TGTGCCAGCAGCTTGGGGGCGGGAGAACGTGGAGAGCAGTACTTC.

This clonotype was picked up many times. The gene calls are TRBV20-1 and TRBJ2-1; the D gene is possibly TRBD1 (5 bases). Looked up from germline, CDR1 is DFQATT and CDR2 is SNEGSKA (reference sequence). The V end lost 5 bases, the J end lost 8 bases, and 10 bases lay between the germline ends. The CDR3 is made up of 11 amino acids. CDR3: CSARQLHEQFF. The CDR3 DNA reads TGCAGTGCTCGACAGCTCCATGAGCAGTTCTTC.

In its sample, this clonotype was seen many times. The chain uses TRBV10-3 and TRBJ1-1; no clear D. The germline V and J ends were trimmed by 4 bases and 8 bases, with 11 bases remaining between them. CDR1 is ENHRY and CDR2 is SYGVKD in the germline V gene. CDR3 length: 12 residues. As DNA, the CDR3 is TGTGCCATCAGTGCTGGCTTCGGGGAAGCTTTCTTT. Amino acids: CAISAGFGEAFF.

This clonotype was recorded at least ten times. V is TRBV7-3 and J is TRBJ1-2; D is unresolved. Trimming shortened V by 5 bases and J by 10 bases, and 23 bases separated the two germline ends. This CDR3 region has 15 residues. CDR1 is SGHTA and CDR2 is FQGTGA in the germline V gene. The CDR3 sequence: CASSPQGVGVGFYTF. The CDR3 DNA sequence: TGTGCCAGCAGCCCCCAAGGTGTCGGGGTGGGTTTCTACACCTTC.

V usage is TRBV12-3 or TRBV12-4 and J usage is TRBJ2-3; D is perhaps TRBD1 or TRBD2 (5 bases each). The CDR3 spans 12 residues. Trimming cost V 2 bases and J 11 bases, with 11 bases left between them. The CDR3 DNA reads TGTGCCAGCAGTTTATTGAGGGACCTGCAGTATTTT. The encoded protein is CASSLLRDLQYF.

To note about this clonotype: Mismatch with germline at one junction end may stem from a read error. The chain combines TRBV5-1 with TRBJ1-1; D perhaps matches TRBD1 (5 bases). Germline V lookup: CDR1 SGHRS, CDR2 YFSETQ. The CDR3 spans 15 residues. The CDR3 region is CASSRDSSTSTEAFF. Written as DNA, the CDR3 is TGTGCCAGCAGCAGAGACAGCTCGACGAGTACTGAAGCTTTCTTT.